The clone carrying this T cell receptor beta chain was observed a few times. The participants were between about 18 and 90 years old and came from fewer than 25 US areas. CDR3 length equals 18 residues. CDR1 and CDR2 (germline): SGHRS, YFSETQ. After removal of 2 bases from V and 0 bases from J, the junction contained 11 bases not matched to a gene. The data belong to a study of blood T cell repertoires in COVID-19. Sequenced by immunoSEQ multiplex PCR; TCRdb stores in-frame clones only, minus some. Of roughly 290,000 clones in the sample, 80% to 90% were seen once. The rearrangement joins TRBV5-1 to TRBJ2-1; 7 bases align to TRBD1. The receptor was derived from a woman under 40 who had recovered from COVID-19. The source material was PBMCs or T cells enriched from blood (not recorded which). This CDR3 reads CASSFTGDLLSSYNEQFF. CDR3 nucleotides: TGCGCCAGCAGCTTCACAGGGGATCTCCTCAGCTCCTACAATGAGCAGTTCTTC.